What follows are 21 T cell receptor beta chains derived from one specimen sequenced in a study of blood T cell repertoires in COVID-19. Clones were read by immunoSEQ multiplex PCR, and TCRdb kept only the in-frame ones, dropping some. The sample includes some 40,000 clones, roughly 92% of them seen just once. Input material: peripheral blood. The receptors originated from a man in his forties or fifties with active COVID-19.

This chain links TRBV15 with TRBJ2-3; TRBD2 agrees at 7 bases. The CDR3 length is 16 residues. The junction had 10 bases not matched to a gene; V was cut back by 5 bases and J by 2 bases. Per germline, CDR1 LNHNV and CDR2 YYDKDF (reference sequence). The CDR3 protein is CATSGGERGYTDTQYF. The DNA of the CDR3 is TGTGCCACCAGCGGGGGAGAGCGGGGTTACACAGATACGCAGTATTTT.

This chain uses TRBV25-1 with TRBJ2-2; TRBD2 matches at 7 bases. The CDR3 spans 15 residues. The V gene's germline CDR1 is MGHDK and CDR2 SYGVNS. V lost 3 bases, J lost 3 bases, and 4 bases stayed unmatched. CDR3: CASSDGLADTGELFF. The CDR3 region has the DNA TGTGCCAGCAGTGATGGGCTAGCGGACACCGGGGAGCTGTTTTTT.

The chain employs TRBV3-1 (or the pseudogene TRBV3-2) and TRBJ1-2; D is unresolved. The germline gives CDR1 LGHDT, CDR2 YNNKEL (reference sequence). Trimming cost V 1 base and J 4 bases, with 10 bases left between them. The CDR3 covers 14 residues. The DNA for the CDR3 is TGTGCCAGCAGCCAAGGGCGGGCACTCTATGGCTACACCTTC. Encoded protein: CASSQGRALYGYTF.

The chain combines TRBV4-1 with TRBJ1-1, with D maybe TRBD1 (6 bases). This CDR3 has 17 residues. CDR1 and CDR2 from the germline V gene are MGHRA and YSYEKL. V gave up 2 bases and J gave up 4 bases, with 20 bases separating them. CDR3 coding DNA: TGCGCCAGCAGCCAACCCTCCACGGGACAATATACCACTGAAGCTTTCTTT. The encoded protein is CASSQPSTGQYTTEAFF.

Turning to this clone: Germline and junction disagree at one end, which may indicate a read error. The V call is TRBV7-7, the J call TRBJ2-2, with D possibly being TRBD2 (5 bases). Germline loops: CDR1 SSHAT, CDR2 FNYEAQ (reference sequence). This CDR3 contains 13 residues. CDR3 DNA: TGTGCTAGCAGCTTAAGCGGTACCGGGGAGCTGTTTTTT. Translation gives CASSLSGTGELFF.

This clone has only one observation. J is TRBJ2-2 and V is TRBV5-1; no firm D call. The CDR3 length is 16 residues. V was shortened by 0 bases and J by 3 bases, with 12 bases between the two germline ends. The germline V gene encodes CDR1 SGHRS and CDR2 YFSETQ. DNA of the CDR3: TGCGCCAGCAGCTTGGACCCGGGTGGCGACACCGGGGAGCTGTTTTTT. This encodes CASSLDPGGDTGELFF.

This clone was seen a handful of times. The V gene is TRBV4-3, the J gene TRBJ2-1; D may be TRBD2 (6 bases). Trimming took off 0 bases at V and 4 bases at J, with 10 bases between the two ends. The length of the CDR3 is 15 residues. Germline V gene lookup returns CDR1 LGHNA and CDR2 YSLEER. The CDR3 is CASSQDRAGYNEQFF. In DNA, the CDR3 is TGCGCCAGCAGCCAAGACCGGGCGGGGTACAATGAGCAGTTCTTC.

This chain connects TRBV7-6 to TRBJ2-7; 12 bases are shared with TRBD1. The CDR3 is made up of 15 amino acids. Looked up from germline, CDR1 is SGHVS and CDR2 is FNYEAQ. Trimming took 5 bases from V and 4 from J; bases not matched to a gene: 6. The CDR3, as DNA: TGTGCCAGCAGCCCTGGGACAGGGGGCTTGTACGAGCAGTACTTC. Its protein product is CASSPGTGGLYEQYF.

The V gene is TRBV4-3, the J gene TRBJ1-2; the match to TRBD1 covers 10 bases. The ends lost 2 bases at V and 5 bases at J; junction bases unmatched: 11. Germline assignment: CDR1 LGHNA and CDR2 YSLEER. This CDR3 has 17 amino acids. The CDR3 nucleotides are TGCGCCAGCAGCCAATCGGTAGACAGGGGGCGGCTTTATGGCTACACCTTC. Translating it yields CASSQSVDRGRLYGYTF.

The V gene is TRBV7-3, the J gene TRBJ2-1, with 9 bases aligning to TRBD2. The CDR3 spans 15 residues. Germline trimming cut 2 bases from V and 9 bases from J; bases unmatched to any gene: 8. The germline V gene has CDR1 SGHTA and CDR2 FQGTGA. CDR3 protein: CASSLRGGVSTEQFF. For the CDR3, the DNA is TGTGCCAGCAGCTTACGCGGGGGGGTCAGCACTGAGCAGTTCTTC.

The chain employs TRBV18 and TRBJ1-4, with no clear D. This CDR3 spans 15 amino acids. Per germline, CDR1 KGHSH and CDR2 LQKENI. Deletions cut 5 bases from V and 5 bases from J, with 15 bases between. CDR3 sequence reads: CASSTRQVQNEKLFF. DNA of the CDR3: TGTGCCAGCTCAACCCGACAAGTCCAAAATGAAAAACTGTTTTTT.

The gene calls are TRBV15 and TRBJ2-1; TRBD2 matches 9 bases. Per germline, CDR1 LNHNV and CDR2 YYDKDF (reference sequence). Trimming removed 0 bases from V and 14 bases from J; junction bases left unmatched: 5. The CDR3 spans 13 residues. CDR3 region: CATSRDLAGSKFF. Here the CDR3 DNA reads TGTGCCACCAGCAGAGATCTAGCGGGGAGTAAGTTCTTC.

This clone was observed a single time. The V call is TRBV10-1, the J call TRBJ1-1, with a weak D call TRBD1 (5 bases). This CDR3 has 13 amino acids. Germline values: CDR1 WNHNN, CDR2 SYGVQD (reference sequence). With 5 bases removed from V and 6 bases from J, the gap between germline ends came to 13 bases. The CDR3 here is CASSLQGEAEAFF. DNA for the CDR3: TGCGCCAGCAGTCTGCAGGGTGAGGCTGAAGCTTTCTTT.

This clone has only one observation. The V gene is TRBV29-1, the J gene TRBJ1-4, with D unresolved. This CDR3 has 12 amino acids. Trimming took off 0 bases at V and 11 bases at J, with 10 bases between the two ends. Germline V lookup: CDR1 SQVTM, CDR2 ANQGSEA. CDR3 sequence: CSVEDLASKLFF. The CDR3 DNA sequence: TGCAGCGTTGAAGATTTAGCCTCTAAACTGTTTTTT.

As DNA, the CDR3 is TGTGCCTGGAGTGTACAACAACCACGGAGGGGCTACACCTTC. As protein: CAWSVQQPRRGYTF. The chain links TRBV30 to TRBJ1-2; no clear D. The CDR3 covers 14 residues. The germline gives CDR1 GTSNPN, CDR2 SVGIG (reference sequence). The ends were cut back, 0 bases at V and 8 bases at J, with 16 bases in the middle.

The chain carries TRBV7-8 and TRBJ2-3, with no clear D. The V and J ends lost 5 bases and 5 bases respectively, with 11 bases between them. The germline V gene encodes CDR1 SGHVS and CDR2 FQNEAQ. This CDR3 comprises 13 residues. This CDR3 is CASSTRLKDTQYF. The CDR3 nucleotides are TGTGCCAGCAGCACAAGACTGAAAGATACGCAGTATTTT.

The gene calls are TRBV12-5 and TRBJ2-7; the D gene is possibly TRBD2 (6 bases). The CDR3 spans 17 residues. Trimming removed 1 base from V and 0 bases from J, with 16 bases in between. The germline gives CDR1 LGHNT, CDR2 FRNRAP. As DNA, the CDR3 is TGTGCTAGTGGTTTGGCCCCGTTAGGGAGGAGCTCCTACGAGCAGTACTTC. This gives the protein CASGLAPLGRSSYEQYF. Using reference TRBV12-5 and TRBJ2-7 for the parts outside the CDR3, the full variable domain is DARVTQTPRHKVTEMGQEVTMRCQPILGHNTVFWYRQTMMQGLELLAYFRNRAPLDDSGMPKDRFSAEMPDATLATLKIQPSEPRDSAVYFCASGLAPLGRSSYEQYFGPGTRLTVT.

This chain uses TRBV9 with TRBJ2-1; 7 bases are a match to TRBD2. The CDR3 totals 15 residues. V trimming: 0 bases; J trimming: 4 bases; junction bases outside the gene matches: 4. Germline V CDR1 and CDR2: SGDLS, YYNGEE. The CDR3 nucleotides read TGTGCCAGCAGCGTAGGGTGGGAGGGATACAATGAGCAGTTCTTC. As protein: CASSVGWEGYNEQFF.

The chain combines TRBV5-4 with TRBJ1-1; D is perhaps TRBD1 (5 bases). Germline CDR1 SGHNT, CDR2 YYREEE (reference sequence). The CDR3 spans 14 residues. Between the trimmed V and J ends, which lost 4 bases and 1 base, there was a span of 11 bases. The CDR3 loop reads CASSRYTGNTEAFF. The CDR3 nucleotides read TGTGCCAGCAGCCGATACACAGGGAACACTGAAGCTTTCTTT.

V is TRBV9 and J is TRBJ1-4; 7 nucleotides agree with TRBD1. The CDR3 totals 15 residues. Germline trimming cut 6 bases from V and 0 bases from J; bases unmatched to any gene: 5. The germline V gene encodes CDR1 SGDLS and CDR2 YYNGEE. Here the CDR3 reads CASTRQGSTNEKLFF. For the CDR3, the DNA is TGTGCCAGCACCCGACAGGGTTCAACTAATGAAAAACTGTTTTTT.

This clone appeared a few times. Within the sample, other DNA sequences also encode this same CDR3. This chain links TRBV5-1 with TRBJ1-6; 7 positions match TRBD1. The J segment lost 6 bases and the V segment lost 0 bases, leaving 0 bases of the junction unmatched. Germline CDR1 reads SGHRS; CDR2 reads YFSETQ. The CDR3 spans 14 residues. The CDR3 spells CASSLGQGNSPLHF. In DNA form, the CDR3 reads TGCGCCAGCAGCTTGGGACAGGGTAATTCACCCCTCCACTTT. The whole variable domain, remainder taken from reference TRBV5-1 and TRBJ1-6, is KAGVTQTPRYLIKTRGQQVTLSCSPISGHRSVSWYQQTPGQGLQFLFEYFSETQRNKGNFPGRFSGRQFSNSRSEMNVSTLELGDSALYLCASSLGQGNSPLHFGNGTRLTVT.